This T cell receptor beta chain was obtained from a study of a mutant IDH1 vaccine in newly diagnosed glioma. CDR1 LNHDA and CDR2 SQIVND come from the germline V gene (reference sequence). This CDR3 region has 15 residues. V was clipped by 5 bases and J by 1 base; unmatched bases: 6. Sample time point: baseline, week 1 (first vaccination visit). Treatment noted: pre-vaccination baseline after standard-of-care therapy. Measured with immunoSEQ multiplex PCR; TCRdb has only the in-frame clones, and not every one. The table lists approximately 92,000 clones, around 80% of them singletons. The receptor comes from a man in his forties or fifties with glioma. The chain couples TRBV19 to TRBJ2-7; 9 nucleotides agree with TRBD1. The specimen was PBMCs, collected from a glioma patient treated with radiotherapy, temozolomide or both. The CDR3 DNA is TGTGCCAGTAGTCCCCGAGGGACAGGGTCCTACGAGCAGTACTTC. Residues: CASSPRGTGSYEQYF.